The subject of this entry is one T cell receptor (beta chain). Between the trimmed V and J ends, which lost 4 bases and 5 bases, there was a span of 14 bases. CDR3 length: 14 amino acids. The germline CDR1 and CDR2 sequences are SGHNT and YENEEA. This sample is part of a study of T cell changes during pregnancy in multiple sclerosis. TCRdb's table, derived via immunoSEQ multiplex PCR, lists solely in-frame clones and lacks some. The sample holds tens of thousands of clones, roughly 93% seen once. This chain joins TRBV11-3 and TRBJ2-5; TRBD1 is a possible D gene (5 bases). The specimen comprised peripheral blood, sampled in the second trimester of pregnancy. The receptor's source is a female donor with multiple sclerosis, enrolled in a pregnancy study. The CDR3 sequence: CASSSYRFGETQYF. In DNA form, the CDR3 reads TGTGCCAGCAGCTCCTACAGGTTTGGGGAGACCCAGTACTTC.